Presented here are 24 T cell receptor beta chains from one specimen sequenced in a study of cytotoxic CD8 clonotypes in ibrutinib-treated CLL. Profiling relied on immunoSEQ multiplex PCR, and the TCRdb table lists in-frame clones only, not all of them. In the table there are around 70,000 clones, 90% of which are singletons. Sequenced material: PBMCs, taken after 12 months of ibrutinib treatment. The source is a human donor with chronic lymphocytic leukemia.

The V gene is TRBV6-5, the J gene TRBJ1-1; D not certain. V dropped 6 bases and J dropped 10 bases, with 21 bases sitting between them. CDR3 length equals 14 residues. Germline loops: CDR1 MNHEY, CDR2 SVGAGI. The CDR3 region is CASSQPRYDGRAFF. For the CDR3, the DNA is TGTGCCAGCAGCCAACCGAGGTACGACGGGCGAGCTTTCTTT.

There are a few counts of this clone. This chain connects TRBV7-8 to TRBJ2-7, with D uncertain. The germline CDR1 and CDR2 sequences are SGHVS and FQNEAQ. V lost 6 bases and J lost 0, with 15 bases in between. This CDR3 has 15 residues. The CDR3: CASRPLALSSYEQYF. The DNA for the CDR3 is TGTGCCAGCAGACCATTGGCTCTAAGCTCCTACGAGCAGTACTTC.

CDR3 nucleotide sequence: TGTGCCAGCAGCTTATATTCGGGCCTAGCGTTGTACGAGCAGTACTTC. It specifies CASSLYSGLALYEQYF. The gene calls are TRBV7-2 and TRBJ2-7, with D tentatively TRBD2 (6 bases). Germline V gene data show CDR1 as SGHTA and CDR2 as FQGNSA. The V end was cut by 2 bases, the J end by 4 bases, with 18 bases between. The CDR3 runs 16 residues.

V is TRBV6-1 and J is TRBJ2-7; 7 nucleotides agree with TRBD2. This CDR3 contains 18 residues. CDR1 MNHNS and CDR2 SASEGT come from the germline V gene. Trimming at V came to 0 bases and at J to 4 bases, leaving 15 bases not matched to a gene. CDR3: CASSEAGSFRGSLYEQYF. The DNA of the CDR3 is TGTGCCAGCAGTGAAGCGGGTTCTTTCCGCGGGAGTCTATACGAGCAGTACTTC.

This clone was found a few times. The gene calls are TRBV4-2 and TRBJ1-1, with D possibly matching TRBD1 (5 bases). Per the germline V gene, CDR1 is LGHNA and CDR2 is YNFKEQ. The length of the CDR3 is 16 residues. The ends were cut back, 5 bases at V and 5 bases at J, with 21 bases in the middle. The CDR3 region has the DNA TGTGCCAGCAGCGGTTCTGGGCGCCCACAGGAAACTGAAGCTTTCTTT. The encoded protein is CASSGSGRPQETEAFF.

CDR3 bases: TGCGCCAGCAGCTGGAGTTTATTAGGACAGGGGAACATTCAGTACTTC. Translating it yields CASSWSLLGQGNIQYF. The J gene is TRBJ2-4, the V gene TRBV5-1, with 9 positions matching TRBD1. There are 16 residues in the CDR3. CDR1 SGHRS and CDR2 YFSETQ come from the germline V gene. V trimming: 3 bases; J trimming: 7 bases; junction bases outside the gene matches: 11.

This clone occurred once. This sequence joins TRBV12-5 and TRBJ1-3, with TRBD1 matching over 7 bases. Germline loops: CDR1 LGHNT, CDR2 FRNRAP. The ends lost 5 bases at V and 4 bases at J; junction bases unmatched: 14. The CDR3 runs 17 residues. The CDR3 region is CASGQTWTGRRGNTIYF. The DNA of the CDR3 is TGTGCTAGTGGTCAAACCTGGACAGGCAGGAGGGGAAACACCATATATTTT.

This clone was detected only a few times. The chain links TRBV7-3 to TRBJ2-3; a possible D gene is TRBD2 (7 bases). Germline assignment: CDR1 SGHTA and CDR2 FQGTGA. This CDR3 is 15 amino acids long. V was trimmed by 4 bases and J by 4 bases, leaving 15 bases between them. The CDR3 is CASSSRGGDADTQYF. The CDR3 nucleotides read TGTGCCAGCAGCTCGCGCGGGGGCGACGCAGATACGCAGTATTTT.

The chain joins TRBV7-6 to TRBJ1-2; 10 bases fit TRBD1. V was pared by 5 bases and J by 4 bases, with 4 bases of the junction left unmatched. CDR3 length equals 14 residues. In germline, CDR1 is SGHVS, CDR2 FNYEAQ. CDR3 loop: CASSPRDRGYGYTF. The CDR3 coding sequence is TGTGCCAGCAGCCCCCGGGACAGGGGCTATGGCTACACCTTC. The entire variable domain, with the rest obtained from reference TRBV7-6 and TRBJ1-2, is as follows: GAGVSQSPRYKVTKRGQDVALRCDPISGHVSLYWYRQALGQGPEFLTYFNYEAQQDKSGLPNDRFSAERPEGSISTLTIQRTEQRDSAMYRCASSPRDRGYGYTFGSGTRLTVV.

The CDR3 bases are TGTGCCAGCAGCTCCCGGGACAGGGGAACCGGGGAGCTGTTTTTT. It yields the protein CASSSRDRGTGELFF. This rearrangement joins TRBV7-8 to TRBJ2-2, with 10 bases that match TRBD1. Germline V CDR1 and CDR2: SGHVS, FQNEAQ. J gave up 5 bases and V 4 bases, and 4 bases lay outside the gene matches. CDR3 length: 15 residues.

The chain joins TRBV7-2 to TRBJ1-2, with D unclear. CDR1 is SGHTA and CDR2 is FQGNSA in the germline V gene. The CDR3 runs to 16 residues. V lost 2 bases and J 7 bases, leaving 20 bases between the germline ends. CDR3 bases: TGTGCCAGCAGCTTATCCGGCCAGGCGGTGGTGGGTGGCTACACCTTC. As protein: CASSLSGQAVVGGYTF.

The rearrangement joins TRBV7-3 to TRBJ2-7; 10 positions match TRBD2. The CDR3 runs 19 residues. CDR1 is SGHTA and CDR2 is FQGTGA in the germline V gene. V dropped 4 bases and J dropped 2; count of bases not matched to a gene: 17. CDR3 in amino acids: CASSSYRTSGKMRPYEQYF. The DNA for the CDR3 is TGTGCCAGCAGCTCCTACAGGACTAGCGGAAAAATGAGGCCCTACGAGCAGTACTTC.

This chain joins TRBV7-9 and TRBJ2-7; TRBD1 or TRBD2 may be the D gene (5 bases each). Germline CDR1 and CDR2: SEHNR and FQNEAQ (reference sequence). The germline V and J ends were trimmed by 5 bases and 3 bases, with 11 bases remaining between them. The CDR3 runs 13 residues. The CDR3 loop reads CASSPGANYEQYF. The CDR3 DNA reads TGTGCCAGCAGCCCCGGGGCTAACTACGAGCAGTACTTC.

The chain combines TRBV7-3 with TRBJ2-1; 15 bases map to TRBD2. The J segment lost 5 bases and the V segment lost 3 bases, leaving 8 bases of the junction unmatched. The CDR3 has 18 amino acids. Germline lookup yields CDR1 SGHTA and CDR2 FQGTGA. The CDR3: CASSLGTSGRSRNNEQFF. In DNA, the CDR3 is TGTGCCAGCAGCTTGGGGACTAGCGGGAGGTCACGCAACAATGAGCAGTTCTTC.

The chain is built from TRBV4-1 and TRBJ1-1; unclear D gene. Trimming shortened V by 1 base and J by 0 bases, and 6 bases separated the two germline ends. The germline V gene has CDR1 MGHRA and CDR2 YSYEKL. This CDR3 contains 14 residues. The chain's CDR3 is CASSQGSVNTEAFF. The CDR3, as DNA: TGCGCCAGCAGCCAAGGGTCGGTGAACACTGAAGCTTTCTTT.

This clone is labeled medium-sized. An end of the junction does not agree with germline; a read error may underlie this. CDR3 region: CASSQVPGLVSHEQYF. The CDR3 coding sequence is TGTGCCAGCAGCCAAGTCCCGGGACTAGTCTCCCACGAGCAGTACTTC. V gene TRBV4-2 combines with J gene TRBJ2-7; 8 bases line up with TRBD2. The CDR3 sequence is 16 residues long. Per germline, CDR1 LGHNA and CDR2 YNFKEQ.

The chain recombines TRBV7-9 with TRBJ1-4; TRBD1 is a possible D gene (6 bases). This CDR3 is 14 amino acids long. The V and J ends lost 5 bases and 10 bases respectively, with 17 bases between them. Germline assignment: CDR1 SEHNR and CDR2 FQNEAQ (reference sequence). The CDR3 protein is CASSHLDQGLKLFF. DNA for the CDR3: TGTGCCAGCAGCCACTTAGATCAGGGGTTAAAACTGTTTTTT.

This clone was detected only a few times. The genes are TRBV19 and TRBJ1-5; 8 bases are a match to TRBD1. V trimming: 1 base; J trimming: 3 bases; junction bases outside the gene matches: 2. Germline V gives CDR1 LNHDA, CDR2 SQIVND (reference sequence). CDR3 length: 15 residues. The DNA for the CDR3 is TGTGCCAGTAGTATAGGGACAGGGTACAATCAGCCCCAGCATTTT. Translated: CASSIGTGYNQPQHF.

The chain couples TRBV5-1 to TRBJ1-2; a weak D match, TRBD1 (5 bases). This CDR3 has 15 amino acids. Germline CDR1 is SGHRS and CDR2 is YFSETQ. Trimming shortened V by 0 bases and J by 2 bases, and 11 bases separated the two germline ends. Here the CDR3 reads CASSLAGRQNYGYTF. CDR3 bases: TGCGCCAGCAGCTTGGCAGGGAGACAGAACTATGGCTACACCTTC.

This clone was detected once. The chain joins TRBV6-6 to TRBJ1-2; the D gene is possibly TRBD1 (5 bases). The CDR3 consists of 16 residues. Trimming removed 6 bases at V and 1 base at J, with 18 bases between. From germline, CDR1 is MNHNY and CDR2 SVGAGI (reference sequence). The CDR3 protein is CASRPRDRILNYGYTF. CDR3 coding DNA: TGTGCCAGCAGGCCCCGGGACCGAATCCTTAACTATGGCTACACCTTC.

This chain links TRBV6-1 with TRBJ1-5; D unclear. Germline V lookup: CDR1 MNHNS, CDR2 SASEGT. Trimming pared 5 bases from V and 3 bases from J, leaving 11 bases between. The CDR3 is made up of 14 amino acids. The CDR3 DNA is TGTGCCAGCAGTTTGAAGGCAGCCAATCAGCCCCAGCATTTT. It yields the protein CASSLKAANQPQHF.

The chain carries TRBV19 and TRBJ2-2; a weak D match, TRBD2 (5 bases). With 4 bases removed from V and 5 bases from J, the gap between germline ends came to 17 bases. There are 16 residues in the CDR3. The germline gives CDR1 LNHDA, CDR2 SQIVND (reference sequence). CDR3 nucleotides: TGTGCCAGTAGTACCTCCGAGACTATTAGGACCGGGGAGCTGTTTTTT. Translating gives CASSTSETIRTGELFF.

V and J are TRBV5-1 and TRBJ2-5, with 11 bases fitting TRBD2. Germline CDR1 and CDR2: SGHRS and YFSETQ. J lost 6 bases, V lost 5 bases, and 6 bases had no gene match. The CDR3 is 14 residues long. CDR3 nucleotide sequence: TGCGCCAGCAGACTAGCGGGAGAGGGGCAGACCCAGTACTTC. It yields the protein CASRLAGEGQTQYF. The complete variable domain, with remaining parts taken from reference TRBV5-1 and TRBJ2-5, reads KAGVTQTPRYLIKTRGQQVTLSCSPISGHRSVSWYQQTPGQGLQFLFEYFSETQRNKGNFPGRFSGRQFSNSRSEMNVSTLELGDSALYLCASRLAGEGQTQYFGPGTRLLVL.

The chain uses TRBV6-5 and TRBJ2-1; D remains unclear. The V end was cut by 0 bases, the J end by 9 bases, with 12 bases between. The CDR3 is 14 residues long. Germline V CDR1 and CDR2: MNHEY, SVGAGI. CDR3: CASSYSSGEFEQFF. CDR3 nucleotide sequence: TGTGCCAGCAGTTACTCGAGTGGAGAATTTGAGCAGTTCTTC.